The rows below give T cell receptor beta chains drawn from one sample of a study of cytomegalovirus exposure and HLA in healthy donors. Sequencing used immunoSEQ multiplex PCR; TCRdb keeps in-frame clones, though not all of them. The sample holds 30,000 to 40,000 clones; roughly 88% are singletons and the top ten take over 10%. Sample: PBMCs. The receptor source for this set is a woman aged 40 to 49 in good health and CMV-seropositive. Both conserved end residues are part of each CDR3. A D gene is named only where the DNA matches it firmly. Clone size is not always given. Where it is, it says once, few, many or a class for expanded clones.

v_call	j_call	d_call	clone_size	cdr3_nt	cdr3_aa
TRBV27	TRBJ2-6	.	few	TGTGCCAGCCGCCCGTCGGGATCTGGGGCCAACGTCCTGACTTTC	CASRPSGSGANVLTF
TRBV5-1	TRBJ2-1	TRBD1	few	TGCGCCAGCAGCCTGCCGGGACAGGGAGGGATGAATGAGCAGTTCTTC	CASSLPGQGGMNEQFF
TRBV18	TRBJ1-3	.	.	TGTGCCAGCTCGACCACACAGGGCCCAACCGGAAACACCATATATTTT	CASSTTQGPTGNTIYF
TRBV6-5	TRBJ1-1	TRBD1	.	TGTGCCAGCATCATGGTCAGGGGGCTAGACACTGAAGCTTTCTTT	CASIMVRGLDTEAFF
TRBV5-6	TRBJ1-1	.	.	TGTGCCAGCAGCTCGCCCGGGGGCACTGAAGCTTTCTTT	CASSSPGGTEAFF
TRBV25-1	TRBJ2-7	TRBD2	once	TGTGCCAGCAGTGATTATAGCGGGCGCTCCTACGAGCAGTACTTC	CASSDYSGRSYEQYF
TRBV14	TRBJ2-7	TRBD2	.	TGTGCCAGCAGTTTACTAGCGGGGGGCTACGAGCAGTACTTC	CASSLLAGGYEQYF
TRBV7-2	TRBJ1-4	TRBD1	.	TGTGCCAGCAGGGGATCGGACAGGGACAGGGCAACTAATGAAAAACTGTTTTTT	CASRGSDRDRATNEKLFF
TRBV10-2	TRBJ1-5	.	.	TGCGCCAGCAGTGAGACTCGGGAGCTAAGGCAGCCCCAGCATTTT	CASSETRELRQPQHF
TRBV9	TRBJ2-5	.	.	TGTGCCAGTCCGGTGGGAGGGGGATGGGGAGAGACCCAGTACTTC	CASPVGGGWGETQYF